One sample yielded the 17 T cell receptor beta chains listed below, sequenced in a study of metastatic and nonmetastatic thyroid tumors. TCRdb re-called clones from the PCR reads using MiXCR. In the table there are 80,000 to 85,000 clones, around 13% of which are singletons. Thyroid surgery had not been preceded by any treatment in any patient. Sequenced: tumor tissue. Every receptor here comes from a female donor with papillary thyroid cancer or a benign thyroid nodule (not recorded which). Some clones in this sample may be carry-over from other donors' samples.

This clone was counted many times. V and J are TRBV27 and TRBJ2-5, with 7 bases identical to TRBD2. With 6 bases clipped from V and 5 bases from J, the junction kept 6 bases outside the gene matches. The length of the CDR3 is 13 residues. Looked up from germline, CDR1 is MNHEY and CDR2 is SMNVEV (reference sequence). The CDR3 sequence is CASSWRERETQYF. The DNA for the CDR3 is TGTGCCAGCAGCTGGCGGGAGAGGGAGACCCAGTACTTC.

As regards this clone: Being one base from a much bigger clone, this may be a read error. The chain links TRBV9 to TRBJ1-1; D is unclear. The ends were cut back, 3 bases at V and 0 bases at J, with 9 bases in the middle. From germline, CDR1 is SGDLS and CDR2 YYNGEE. This CDR3 is built from 14 residues. The CDR3 reads CASSAVQLNTEAFF. CDR3 coding DNA: TGTGCCAGCAGCGCGGTACAGCTGAACACTGAAGCTTTCTTT.

This clone was recorded at least ten times. The chain carries TRBV27 and TRBJ2-7; TRBD1 matches 8 bases. The CDR3 has 15 residues. Germline-derived CDR1 and CDR2 are MNHEY and SMNVEV (reference sequence). V trimming: 6 bases; J trimming: 3 bases; junction bases outside the gene matches: 10. CDR3 sequence (DNA): TGTGCCAGCAGCAGGGGACAGGCTAGAAACTACGAGCAGTACTTC. It encodes CASSRGQARNYEQYF.

This clone was detected many times. The chain carries TRBV9 and TRBJ2-1, with 8 bases fitting TRBD1. The CDR3 sequence is 14 residues long. J was trimmed by 4 bases and V by 2 bases; bases with no gene match: 2. Germline CDR1 reads SGDLS; CDR2 reads YYNGEE. The CDR3 nucleotides are TGTGCCAGCAGCGTGCGGACAGGGTACAATGAGCAGTTCTTC. Amino acids: CASSVRTGYNEQFF. Supplemented by reference TRBV9 and TRBJ2-1, the full variable domain reads DSGVTQTPKHLITATGQRVTLRCSPRSGDLSVYWYQQSLDQGLQFLIQYYNGEERAKGNILERFSAQQFPDLHSELNLSSLELGDSALYFCASSVRTGYNEQFFGPGTRLTVL.

This clone was seen only a few times. A much larger clone differs by one base, so this may be a read error. The chain carries TRBV28 and TRBJ1-5; tentatively, D is TRBD1 (5 bases). CDR3 length: 14 residues. CDR1 is MDHEN and CDR2 is SYDVKM in the germline V gene. The CDR3 region has the DNA TGTGCCAGCAGTTTTGGGGGGAGAGGTCGGCCCCAGAATTTT. Its protein product is CASSFGGRGRPQNF.

The sample holds many counts of this clone. The rearrangement uses TRBV11-1 and TRBJ1-1; 11 bases align to TRBD1. The CDR3 is 15 residues long. From germline, CDR1 is SGHAT and CDR2 FQDESV (reference sequence). The V segment lost 4 bases and the J segment 9 bases; nucleotides outside the gene matches: 10. The CDR3 bases are TGTGCCAGCAGCTCTATGGACAGGGGGCGTGTAAAAGCTTTCTTT. It yields the protein CASSSMDRGRVKAFF.

This clone has a handful of counts. The CDR3 sequence: CASSQVPSGRPGETQYF. The CDR3 DNA sequence: TGTGCCAGCAGCCAGGTTCCTAGCGGGAGGCCTGGAGAGACCCAGTACTTC. This chain links TRBV3-1 with TRBJ2-5, with 11 positions matching TRBD2. CDR3 length equals 17 residues. Losses at the gene ends were 3 bases for V and 4 bases for J; bases not matched to a gene: 10. Germline loops: CDR1 LGHDT, CDR2 YNNKEL (reference sequence).

This clone was observed many times. The chain is built from TRBV24-1 and TRBJ2-7; 8 bases map to TRBD1. CDR1 is KGHDR, CDR2 SFDVKD, per germline. Trimming cost V 4 bases and J 2 bases; bases outside gene matches: 21. The CDR3 runs 20 residues. The CDR3 region is CATSDTPLPGQGLRTYEQYF. The CDR3, as DNA: TGTGCCACCAGTGACACGCCCTTACCAGGACAGGGACTTAGAACCTACGAGCAGTACTTC.

This clone came up many times. This sequence joins TRBV7-3 and TRBJ2-2; 9 nucleotides align to TRBD1. V gave up 2 bases and J gave up 3 bases; unmatched junction bases: 7. Germline CDR1 SGHTA, CDR2 FQGTGA. The CDR3 extends over 17 amino acids. The CDR3 DNA reads as TGTGCCAGCAGCTTAGAGGCCCGGACAGGGGACACCGGGGAGCTGTTTTTT. Translation gives CASSLEARTGDTGELFF.

This rearrangement joins TRBV29-1 to TRBJ2-1; D is ambiguous. Trimming stripped 3 bases from V and 8 bases from J, with 11 bases between. The CDR3 runs 12 residues. Germline CDR1 SQVTM, CDR2 ANQGSEA. The CDR3 sequence is CSVEPDPHEQFF. CDR3 sequence (DNA): TGCAGCGTTGAGCCGGACCCTCATGAGCAGTTCTTC.

This clone was counted ten times or more. The chain combines TRBV19 with TRBJ1-4; D gene uncertain. Deletions cut 5 bases from V and 5 bases from J, with 12 bases between. Germline CDR1 reads LNHDA; CDR2 reads SQIVND (reference sequence). CDR3 size: 14 residues. CDR3 coding DNA: TGTGCCAGTAGTCTTAGACCGCAAAATGAAAAACTGTTTTTT. This encodes CASSLRPQNEKLFF.

This clone was found many times. The conserved phenylalanine or tryptophan normally closing the CDR3 is absent here, so this likely arose from a read error. The DNA is omitted, as the CDR3 cannot be located on it reliably, and the CDR3 follows TCRdb's listing. The chain joins TRBV12-3 or TRBV12-4 to TRBJ2-7; the tabulated D call, TRBD1, remains unverified against the DNA. The CDR3 sequence runs 14 residues, both termini included. CDR3 protein: CASSPGRLGTGAGI.

This clone has at least ten counts. This chain uses TRBV6-1 with TRBJ1-1, with D uncertain. Trimming took off 6 bases at V and 4 bases at J, with 15 bases between the two ends. CDR3 length: 14 amino acids. Germline CDR1 MNHNS, CDR2 SASEGT. The CDR3 spells CASRVGLRSTEAFF. The CDR3 DNA reads TGTGCCAGCAGGGTTGGGCTGCGTAGCACTGAAGCTTTCTTT.

This clone has ten or more counts. Distinct nucleotide sequences in the sample also encode this CDR3. The J gene is TRBJ2-3, the V gene TRBV27; perhaps TRBD2 as D (6 bases). Deletions cut 6 bases from V and 2 bases from J, with 18 bases between. CDR3 length: 16 amino acids. Germline V gene sequence: CDR1 MNHEY, CDR2 SMNVEV (reference sequence). The CDR3 protein is CASRLTGTPNTDTQYF. The CDR3, as DNA: TGTGCCAGCAGATTAACCGGGACTCCGAACACAGATACGCAGTATTTT.

This clone was detected only a few times. The J gene is TRBJ2-3, the V gene TRBV2, with TRBD1 matching over 7 bases. Germline V gives CDR1 SNHLY, CDR2 FYNNEI. The CDR3 has 14 amino acids. J lost 2 bases, V lost 8 bases, and 7 bases had no gene match. CDR3 sequence: CASWTGPSTDTQYF. The CDR3 DNA follows: TGTGCCAGCTGGACAGGTCCTTCCACAGATACGCAGTATTTT.

This clone was recorded at least ten times. This specimen includes other DNA sequences encoding the same CDR3. The V and J genes are TRBV24-1 and TRBJ2-3; D uncertain. The CDR3 runs to 17 residues. Germline CDR1 is KGHDR and CDR2 is SFDVKD. V shed 3 bases and J shed 3 bases, with 18 bases lying between them. The CDR3 coding sequence is TGTGCCACCAGTGATCCCCTTGCCGGCCTCGGAACAGATACGCAGTATTTT. Translating it yields CATSDPLAGLGTDTQYF.

The V and J genes are TRBV4-2 and TRBJ2-1, with D perhaps assigned TRBD1 or TRBD2 (5 bases each). CDR3 length equals 15 residues. CDR1 is LGHNA and CDR2 is YNFKEQ in the germline V gene. The V gene lost 4 bases and the J gene lost 5 bases, with 15 bases spanning the gap. The CDR3 sequence is CASSLALVGDNEQFF. CDR3 nucleotide sequence: TGTGCCAGCAGCCTAGCACTAGTGGGGGACAATGAGCAGTTCTTC.